These 32 T cell receptor beta chains were all obtained from the same sample, sequenced in a study of cytomegalovirus exposure and HLA in healthy donors (TCRdb year 2017). Receptor libraries were prepared by the immunoSEQ multiplex PCR assay. A mixture of 60 forward primers for TCR Vbeta segments and 13 reverse primers for TCR Jbeta segments was used in the multiplex PCR. TCRdb took over this immuneACCESS table, retaining in-frame rearrangements with V and J assigned. Such tables are incomplete; in checked studies, under half of the missing clones stem from an unresolved V gene, and the remainder is unexplained. The sample has fewer than 200,000 clones on record. Together, the top ten hold around 6% of the sample. Sequenced sample: PBMCs. Receptor source: a man under 40 in good health and CMV-seronegative.

The DNA for the CDR3 is TGTGCCAGCAGCCATGGGACAGGGGGTAATCAGCCCCAGCATTTT. Protein product: CASSHGTGGNQPQHF. The chain couples TRBV7-9 to TRBJ1-5, with TRBD1 matching over 11 bases. Germline lookup yields CDR1 SEHNR and CDR2 FQNEAQ (reference sequence). V was clipped by 5 bases and J by 4 bases; unmatched bases: 4. The CDR3 has 15 residues.

This chain uses TRBV5-6 with TRBJ2-5; 8 bases are a match to TRBD1. The CDR3 consists of 15 residues. Unmatched junction bases numbered 4, after V lost 1 base and J lost 2 bases. Looked up from germline, CDR1 is SGHDT and CDR2 is YYEEEE. This CDR3 reads CASSLFRGLQETQYF. The CDR3 coding sequence is TGTGCCAGCAGCTTGTTCAGGGGGCTTCAAGAGACCCAGTACTTC.

The chain couples TRBV11-2 to TRBJ1-4; 9 nucleotides agree with TRBD1. CDR1 is SGHAT and CDR2 is FQNNGV in the germline V gene. V was pared by 3 bases and J by 4 bases, with 0 bases of the junction left unmatched. The CDR3 consists of 14 residues. The chain's CDR3 is CASSLDRGNEKLFF. CDR3 coding DNA: TGTGCCAGCAGCTTGGACAGGGGTAATGAAAAACTGTTTTTT.

The J gene is TRBJ1-5, the V gene TRBV5-1; the D gene is possibly TRBD1 (6 bases). V was cut by 1 base and J by 4 bases, with 9 bases left in between. Germline V gene data show CDR1 as SGHRS and CDR2 as YFSETQ. This CDR3 is built from 14 residues. The DNA for the CDR3 is TGCGCCAGCAGCTTGACAGGGCTGAATCAGCCCCAGCATTTT. It specifies CASSLTGLNQPQHF.

V gene TRBV6-1 combines with J gene TRBJ1-4; 8 bases agree with TRBD1. CDR1 and CDR2 from the germline V gene are MNHNS and SASEGT. J gave up 7 bases and V 8 bases, and 9 bases lay outside the gene matches. The CDR3 extends over 14 amino acids. The CDR3 loop reads CASAVTGEGEKLFF. In DNA form, the CDR3 reads TGTGCCAGCGCCGTGACAGGGGAGGGTGAAAAACTGTTTTTT.

The gene calls are TRBV5-1 and TRBJ2-5; 11 nucleotides line up with TRBD1. Trimming at V came to 8 bases and at J to 5 bases, leaving 8 bases not matched to a gene. The germline CDR1 and CDR2 sequences are SGHRS and YFSETQ. There are 14 residues in the CDR3. CDR3 bases: TGCGCCAGTACCGGGACAGGGGGTTGGGAGACCCAGTACTTC. This translates into CASTGTGGWETQYF. The whole variable domain, filled in from reference TRBV5-1 and TRBJ2-5, reads KAGVTQTPRYLIKTRGQQVTLSCSPISGHRSVSWYQQTPGQGLQFLFEYFSETQRNKGNFPGRFSGRQFSNSRSEMNVSTLELGDSALYLCASTGTGGWETQYFGPGTRLLVL.

This chain uses TRBV19 with TRBJ1-5, with D uncertain. With 1 base removed from V and 2 bases from J, the gap between germline ends came to 18 bases. Germline values: CDR1 LNHDA, CDR2 SQIVND (reference sequence). This CDR3 has 18 residues. The CDR3 sequence: CASSIGSVQILGNQPQHF. For the CDR3, the DNA is TGTGCCAGTAGTATAGGTTCCGTACAGATACTAGGCAATCAGCCCCAGCATTTT.

The chain uses TRBV10-1 and TRBJ1-2; tentative D call: TRBD1 (5 bases). Trimming left V 5 bases short and J 2 bases short, with 9 bases between. The CDR3 is made up of 13 amino acids. Germline V gene lookup returns CDR1 WNHNN and CDR2 SYGVQD (reference sequence). The CDR3 protein is CASSKDKNYGYTF. The DNA of the CDR3 is TGCGCCAGCAGTAAGGACAAGAACTATGGCTACACCTTC.

The J gene is TRBJ1-3, the V gene TRBV28; no clear D gene. The CDR3 is made up of 14 amino acids. The germline CDR1 and CDR2 sequences are MDHEN and SYDVKM. The ends were cut back, 8 bases at V and 4 bases at J, with 15 bases in the middle. CDR3 sequence reads: CASRSSEGGNTIYF. Here the CDR3 DNA reads TGTGCCAGCCGATCGTCTGAGGGAGGAAACACCATATATTTT.

The chain combines TRBV6-6 with TRBJ1-2; no firm D call. The V gene lost 5 bases and the J gene lost 6 bases, with 13 bases spanning the gap. The germline V gene has CDR1 MNHNY and CDR2 SVGAGI (reference sequence). The CDR3 has 13 amino acids. CDR3 DNA sequence: TGTGCCAGCAGTCGGGGATCAGAGGATGGCTACACCTTC. This gives the protein CASSRGSEDGYTF.

The V call is TRBV19, the J call TRBJ1-5; D not certain. The CDR3 is 16 amino acids. Germline assignment: CDR1 LNHDA and CDR2 SQIVND (reference sequence). Trimming removed 2 bases at V and 7 bases at J, with 18 bases between. DNA of the CDR3: TGTGCCAGTAGTATACAGTGGACTCCTGGGCGCCAGCCCCAGCATTTT. Translation gives CASSIQWTPGRQPQHF.

The chain employs TRBV7-9 and TRBJ2-3; D gene unclear. Trimming took 5 bases from V and 3 from J, leaving 12 bases between them. Germline CDR1 is SEHNR and CDR2 is FQNEAQ (reference sequence). The CDR3 extends over 14 amino acids. CDR3 nucleotides: TGTGCCAGCAGCCTCCCGAGTTCGACAGATACGCAGTATTTT. This gives the protein CASSLPSSTDTQYF.

This chain joins TRBV7-2 and TRBJ1-3; D unresolved. The CDR3 runs to 15 residues. V was trimmed by 0 bases and J by 4 bases, leaving 10 bases between them. Germline V gene lookup returns CDR1 SGHTA and CDR2 FQGNSA. The CDR3 bases are TGTGCCAGCAGCTTAGCGCGAGGAGGGGGAAACACCATATATTTT. Its protein product is CASSLARGGGNTIYF.

V and J are TRBV27 and TRBJ2-5; 8 bases agree with TRBD2. The trim removed 2 bases at V and 5 bases at J, leaving 10 bases unmatched. Germline V gene sequence: CDR1 MNHEY, CDR2 SMNVEV (reference sequence). The CDR3 covers 16 residues. In DNA, the CDR3 is TGTGCCAGCAGTTTAATGGGAGCGGGGGCTGGTGAGACCCAGTACTTC. This translates into CASSLMGAGAGETQYF.

This chain joins TRBV5-1 and TRBJ1-1; TRBD1 aligns across 10 bases. CDR1 SGHRS and CDR2 YFSETQ come from the germline V gene. There are 15 residues in the CDR3. V was pared by 2 bases and J by 4 bases, with 5 bases of the junction left unmatched. The CDR3 DNA is TGCGCCAGCAGCTTCGGGACAGGGGCTAGCACTGAAGCTTTCTTT. Translation gives CASSFGTGASTEAFF.

The V gene is TRBV11-1, the J gene TRBJ2-7; 13 nucleotides match TRBD2. Germline-derived CDR1 and CDR2 are SGHAT and FQDESV (reference sequence). V trimming: 8 bases; J trimming: 5 bases; junction bases outside the gene matches: 18. The CDR3 is made up of 18 amino acids. In nucleotides, the CDR3 is TGTGCCAGCGGGGAAGGGACTAGCGGGATTATAGCGTTGAACGAGCAGTACTTC. Amino acid sequence: CASGEGTSGIIALNEQYF.

The chain joins TRBV6-4 to TRBJ2-2; D is unresolved. The CDR3 sequence is 14 residues long. Germline assignment: CDR1 MRHNA and CDR2 SNTAGT. V was pared by 5 bases and J by 3 bases, with 10 bases between. The CDR3: CASSRVKDTGELFF. CDR3 DNA: TGTGCCAGCAGTCGGGTGAAGGACACCGGGGAGCTGTTTTTT.

V gene TRBV28 combines with J gene TRBJ2-7; 8 bases line up with TRBD1. Per germline, CDR1 MDHEN and CDR2 SYDVKM. The CDR3 covers 13 residues. J lost 5 bases, V lost 7 bases, and 7 bases had no gene match. For the CDR3, the DNA is TGTGCCAGCAATCTGGACAGGGTGGACGAGCAGTACTTC. Encoded protein: CASNLDRVDEQYF.

The DNA of the CDR3 is TGTGCCAGCAGCTTAGCGACAGGGTACTACGAGCAGTACTTC. This gives the protein CASSLATGYYEQYF. V is TRBV7-8 and J is TRBJ2-7, with 7 bases lining up with TRBD1. From germline, CDR1 is SGHVS and CDR2 FQNEAQ. V lost 0 bases, J lost 3 bases, and 2 bases stayed unmatched. The CDR3 is made up of 14 amino acids.

The V and J genes are TRBV30 and TRBJ1-1; no reliable D call. In germline, CDR1 is GTSNPN, CDR2 SVGIG (reference sequence). This CDR3 region has 10 residues. The germline V and J ends were trimmed by 4 bases and 12 bases, with 12 bases remaining between them. CDR3 protein: CAWKTFRPFF. The CDR3 DNA sequence: TGTGCCTGGAAAACGTTCAGGCCTTTCTTT.

The chain carries TRBV30 and TRBJ1-3, with D possibly TRBD1 on 6 matching bases. With 1 base removed from V and 2 bases from J, the gap between germline ends came to 9 bases. Germline CDR1 reads GTSNPN; CDR2 reads SVGIG (reference sequence). The CDR3 spans 14 residues. The CDR3 DNA is TGTGCCTGGAGTGGAAGGGGGACTGGAAACACCATATATTTT. As protein: CAWSGRGTGNTIYF.

The chain carries TRBV6-5 and TRBJ1-1; 10 nucleotides agree with TRBD1. Per germline, CDR1 MNHEY and CDR2 SVGAGI. The junction had 3 bases not matched to a gene; V was cut back by 4 bases and J by 1 base. This CDR3 comprises 15 residues. CDR3 residues: CASSWDRGRNTEAFF. The CDR3 DNA sequence: TGTGCCAGCAGTTGGGACAGGGGAAGGAACACTGAAGCTTTCTTT.

V gene TRBV14 combines with J gene TRBJ2-7, with TRBD2 matching 9 bases. CDR1 is SGHDN, CDR2 FVKESK, per germline. Losses at the gene ends were 7 bases for V and 5 bases for J; bases not matched to a gene: 9. This CDR3 has 14 amino acids. CDR3 nucleotide sequence: TGTGCCAGCACCCCACGCGGGAGGGAGAACGAGCAGTACTTC. Amino acid sequence: CASTPRGRENEQYF.

The V and J genes are TRBV5-5 and TRBJ2-7; 9 bases line up with TRBD2. Germline CDR1 and CDR2: SGHKS and YYEKEE (reference sequence). V trimming: 6 bases; J trimming: 3 bases; junction bases outside the gene matches: 13. The CDR3 contains 16 residues. The CDR3 DNA reads as TGTGCCAGCACTTACGGGCGGGGGGGCACAATCTACGAGCAGTACTTC. It translates to CASTYGRGGTIYEQYF.

This sequence joins TRBV6-5 and TRBJ2-5; D possibly corresponds to TRBD1 (5 bases). Germline CDR1 MNHEY, CDR2 SVGAGI. The V end was cut by 7 bases, the J end by 3 bases, with 15 bases between. The CDR3 spans 14 residues. CDR3 sequence: CASTPRGREETQYF. The CDR3 nucleotides read TGTGCCAGCACTCCAAGGGGCAGGGAAGAGACCCAGTACTTC.

This CDR3 reads CASTRGSNTGELFF. The CDR3 coding sequence is TGTGCCAGCACTCGGGGGTCGAACACCGGGGAGCTGTTTTTT. This chain links TRBV7-2 with TRBJ2-2; weak D call: TRBD2 (6 bases). CDR3 length: 14 amino acids. Germline loops: CDR1 SGHTA, CDR2 FQGNSA. Trimming cost V 7 bases and J 0 bases, with 9 bases left between them.

This chain connects TRBV10-3 to TRBJ1-3, with TRBD1 identical over 8 bases. After removal of 4 bases from V and 0 bases from J, the junction contained 11 bases not matched to a gene. Germline V gene lookup returns CDR1 ENHRY and CDR2 SYGVKD. This CDR3 spans 18 amino acids. CDR3 in DNA: TGTGCCATCAGTGGGTACCTTGGAACAGGGGGCTCTGGAAACACCATATATTTT. This encodes CAISGYLGTGGSGNTIYF.

The chain carries TRBV4-3 and TRBJ1-2; 12 bases align to TRBD1. This CDR3 has 16 amino acids. The J segment lost 2 bases and the V segment lost 4 bases, leaving 5 bases of the junction unmatched. CDR1 and CDR2 (germline): LGHNA, YSLEER. Here the CDR3 reads CASSRGQGAGNYGYTF. DNA of the CDR3: TGCGCCAGCAGCCGGGGACAGGGGGCAGGGAACTATGGCTACACCTTC.

V and J are TRBV10-3 and TRBJ2-2; 9 bases map to TRBD1. V lost 10 bases, J lost 5 bases, and 8 bases stayed unmatched. The CDR3 is 14 residues long. Germline V CDR1 and CDR2: ENHRY, SYGVKD. In nucleotides, the CDR3 is TGTGCCACCAGGGGGACAGGGTATACCGGGGAGCTGTTTTTT. Encoded protein: CATRGTGYTGELFF.

This CDR3 is CASSLKLRLAGANVLTF. The CDR3 bases are TGTGCCAGCAGCTTGAAGCTCCGCCTAGCTGGGGCCAACGTCCTGACTTTC. The rearrangement uses TRBV5-6 and TRBJ2-6; D is unresolved. Trimming removed 1 base at V and 2 bases at J, with 13 bases between. CDR3 length: 17 amino acids. The germline V gene encodes CDR1 SGHDT and CDR2 YYEEEE.

This sequence joins TRBV4-1 and TRBJ2-3, with 10 nucleotides matching TRBD2. V dropped 4 bases and J dropped 1; count of bases not matched to a gene: 14. The CDR3 loop spans 19 amino acids. Germline V CDR1 and CDR2: MGHRA, YSYEKL. The CDR3 region is CASSPRGAGGPSGTDTQYF. The CDR3, as DNA: TGCGCCAGCAGCCCACGGGGAGCGGGAGGGCCGAGTGGCACAGATACGCAGTATTTT.

The genes are TRBV12-5 and TRBJ2-7; 8 nucleotides align to TRBD1. Germline assignment: CDR1 LGHNT and CDR2 FRNRAP. This CDR3 has 14 residues. V shed 0 bases and J 2 bases; nucleotides not matched to a gene: 0. CDR3 amino acids: CASGLVQGAYEQYF. Here the CDR3 DNA reads TGTGCTAGTGGTTTGGTACAGGGGGCCTACGAGCAGTACTTC.